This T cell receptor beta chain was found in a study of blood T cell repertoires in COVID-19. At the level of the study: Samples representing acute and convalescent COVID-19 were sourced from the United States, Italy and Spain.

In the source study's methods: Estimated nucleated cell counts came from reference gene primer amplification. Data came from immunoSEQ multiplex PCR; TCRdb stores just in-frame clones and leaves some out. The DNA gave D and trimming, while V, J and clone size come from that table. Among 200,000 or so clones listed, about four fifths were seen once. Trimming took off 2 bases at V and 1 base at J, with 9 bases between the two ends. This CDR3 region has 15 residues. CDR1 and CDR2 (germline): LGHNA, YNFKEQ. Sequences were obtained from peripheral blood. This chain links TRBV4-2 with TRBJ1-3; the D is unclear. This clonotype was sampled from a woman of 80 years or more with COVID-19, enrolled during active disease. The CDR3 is CASSQLFSSGNTIYF. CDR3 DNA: TGTGCCAGCAGCCAACTCTTCAGTTCTGGAAACACCATATATTTT.